This T cell receptor beta chain originates from a study of T cells in Graves' hyperthyroidism and ophthalmopathy. Absent ophthalmopathy progression within 18 months defined stable Graves' hyperthyroidism. The patients, who ranged from 18 to 65 in age, presented with newly diagnosed hyperthyroidism lasting under 2 months. Trimming removed 0 bases at V and 0 bases at J, with 9 bases between. The CDR3 loop spans 15 amino acids. Per the germline V gene, CDR1 is GTSNPN and CDR2 is SVGIG (reference sequence). General study results and limits: Most clonotypes that expanded in the thyroid above 0.001 also showed up in blood. Ophthalmopathy, as predicted by the model, came a median about seven months after the prediction.

Ten or more counts support this clonotype. Its antigen is unidentified. The CDR3 regions of TCR beta were amplified from RNA transcripts. The HTBI primer set served for first-round RT-PCR of the TCR CDR3. TCRdb analysed the multiplex PCR reads with MiXCR anew, one entry per CDR3 protein. The repertoire has about 200,000 distinct CDR3 sequences, around 17% of them found once; the top ten carry roughly 55%. The sequenced material came from blood. The TCR comes from a woman between 50 and 59 years old with Graves' hyperthyroidism. The chain combines TRBV30 with TRBJ2-1; D perhaps matches TRBD1 (6 bases). CDR3 bases: TGTGCCTGGAGTGTAAGGGGGAGCTCCTACAATGAGCAGTTCTTC. Translated, it gives CAWSVRGSSYNEQFF.